What follows are 25 T cell receptor beta chains derived from one specimen sequenced in a study of cytomegalovirus exposure and HLA in healthy donors. PCR primers comprised 60 Vbeta and 13 Jbeta primers. Produced via immunoSEQ multiplex PCR; TCRdb's table is partial and in-frame only. The sample lists 100,000 to 150,000 clones, roughly 76% occurring once. Sequenced material: PBMCs. Receptors were obtained from a man aged 25 to 40 in good health and CMV-seronegative.

A remark on this clone: The junction departs from the called germline gene at one end, perhaps through a read error. The sample has other DNA sequences that encode this CDR3 too. This chain connects TRBV28 to TRBJ1-1; 7 nucleotides agree with TRBD1. The germline gives CDR1 MDHEN, CDR2 SYDVKM. CDR3 length: 15 residues. CDR3 loop: CASSLRRTGRTEAFF. CDR3 nucleotides: TGTGCCAGCAGTTTGAGGAGGACAGGCCGGACTGAAGCCTTCTTT.

The chain joins TRBV19 to TRBJ2-1; D unresolved. Germline V gene lookup returns CDR1 LNHDA and CDR2 SQIVND (reference sequence). This CDR3 has 15 amino acids. V was cut by 9 bases and J by 0 bases, with 15 bases left in between. The CDR3 DNA sequence: TGTGCCAGCAGCCTCTCTGCGGACTCCTACAATGAGCAGTTCTTC. Its translation is CASSLSADSYNEQFF.

This chain joins TRBV9 and TRBJ2-1, with D possibly being TRBD1 (6 bases). This CDR3 has 14 amino acids. CDR1 SGDLS and CDR2 YYNGEE come from the germline V gene. V lost 4 bases, J lost 3 bases, and 11 bases lay in between. CDR3 amino acids: CASSPRQVYNEQFF. Here the CDR3 DNA reads TGTGCCAGCAGCCCCAGACAGGTCTACAATGAGCAGTTCTTC.

This clone turned up a few times. The CDR3 here is CATSRRFQGAGQPQHF. In DNA form, the CDR3 reads TGTGCCACCAGCAGACGATTTCAGGGGGCGGGTCAGCCCCAGCATTTT. The V and J genes are TRBV15 and TRBJ1-5; 8 nucleotides match TRBD1. The CDR3 contains 16 residues. Looked up from germline, CDR1 is LNHNV and CDR2 is YYDKDF (reference sequence). The trim removed 2 bases at V and 6 bases at J, leaving 9 bases unmatched.

The rearrangement joins TRBV19 to TRBJ1-5; D gene uncertain. Germline loops: CDR1 LNHDA, CDR2 SQIVND (reference sequence). V was cut by 3 bases and J by 0 bases, with 12 bases left in between. The CDR3 runs to 16 residues. CDR3 in amino acids: CASSMGAGISNQPQHF. The CDR3 DNA sequence: TGTGCCAGTAGTATGGGAGCGGGGATTAGCAATCAGCCCCAGCATTTT.

This chain uses TRBV6-6 with TRBJ2-5, with 8 bases aligning to TRBD1. With 2 bases clipped from V and 5 bases from J, the junction kept 4 bases outside the gene matches. CDR1 MNHNY and CDR2 SVGAGI come from the germline V gene (reference sequence). CDR3 length: 14 residues. CDR3: CASSYGGQVETQYF. The CDR3 nucleotides read TGTGCCAGCAGTTACGGGGGACAGGTGGAGACCCAGTACTTC.

The chain has TRBV11-3 and TRBJ2-3; D gene ambiguous. The germline gives CDR1 SGHNT, CDR2 YENEEA. The CDR3 consists of 13 residues. The V end lost 5 bases, the J end lost 6 bases, and 12 bases lay between the germline ends. CDR3 protein: CASSRTGADTQYF. CDR3 nucleotides: TGTGCCAGCAGCCGCACGGGTGCGGATACGCAGTATTTT. Full variable domain (missing parts from reference TRBV11-3 and TRBJ2-3): EAGVVQSPRYKIIEKKQPVAFWCNPISGHNTLYWYLQNLGQGPELLIRYENEEAVDDSQLPKDRFSAERLKGVDSTLKIQPAELGDSAVYLCASSRTGADTQYFGPGTRLTVL.

The chain has TRBV9 and TRBJ2-7; no firm D call. The germline gives CDR1 SGDLS, CDR2 YYNGEE. Trimming pared 0 bases from V and 1 base from J, leaving 8 bases between. This CDR3 region has 14 residues. The CDR3 DNA is TGTGCCAGCAGCGTAGGAGTTTCGTCCTACGAGCAGTACTTC. Translated, it gives CASSVGVSSYEQYF.

J is TRBJ1-4 and V is TRBV5-4, with 8 nucleotides matching TRBD1. Germline loops: CDR1 SGHNT, CDR2 YYREEE (reference sequence). The V segment lost 0 bases and the J segment 5 bases; nucleotides outside the gene matches: 6. There are 16 residues in the CDR3. The CDR3 reads CASSLGQRTGNEKLFF. CDR3 sequence (DNA): TGTGCCAGCAGCTTGGGTCAAAGGACAGGGAATGAAAAACTGTTTTTT.

The chain has TRBV10-1 and TRBJ1-1; the match to TRBD1 covers 12 bases. CDR1 is WNHNN and CDR2 is SYGVQD in the germline V gene (reference sequence). The CDR3 extends over 16 amino acids. V dropped 5 bases and J dropped 0; count of bases not matched to a gene: 4. The CDR3 DNA reads as TGCGCCAGCAGTCCAGGGACAGGGGGCATGAACACTGAAGCTTTCTTT. Translating gives CASSPGTGGMNTEAFF.

V and J are TRBV5-6 and TRBJ1-1, with D tentatively TRBD1 (6 bases). Germline V lookup: CDR1 SGHDT, CDR2 YYEEEE. Trimming took off 4 bases at V and 4 bases at J, with 14 bases between the two ends. The CDR3 is 14 residues long. Here the CDR3 reads CASSKPQGFTEAFF. CDR3 nucleotides: TGTGCCAGCAGCAAGCCTCAGGGGTTCACTGAAGCTTTCTTT.

This chain uses TRBV7-9 with TRBJ1-2; D remains ambiguous. Germline CDR1 SEHNR, CDR2 FQNEAQ (reference sequence). V lost 2 bases to trimming and J lost 6 bases, with 22 bases between them. The CDR3 runs 17 residues. Here the CDR3 DNA reads TGTGCCAGCAGCTTATTTGCTTCGGCCGGCGGAAGAGATGGCTACACCTTC. It translates to CASSLFASAGGRDGYTF.

The chain is built from TRBV5-6 and TRBJ1-2; possible D gene TRBD1, 5 bases. Looked up from germline, CDR1 is SGHDT and CDR2 is YYEEEE. V lost 4 bases and J 3 bases, leaving 10 bases between the germline ends. The CDR3 is made up of 13 amino acids. The CDR3 nucleotides read TGTGCCAGCAGCCTGCGGGACTACTATGGCTACACCTTC. Its protein product is CASSLRDYYGYTF.

In its sample, this clone was seen once. At one end the junction does not follow the germline gene, possibly because of a read error. The chain is built from TRBV28 and TRBJ1-1, with D perhaps TRBD1 (6 bases). The CDR3 covers 13 residues. The germline CDR1 and CDR2 sequences are MDHEN and SYDVKM. Written as DNA, the CDR3 is TGTGCCAGCAGCCTCGGACAGAACACTGAAGTTTTCTTT. This sequence encodes CASSLGQNTEVFF.

This clone turned up a few times. This chain links TRBV2 with TRBJ2-5; 7 positions agree with TRBD1. In germline, CDR1 is SNHLY, CDR2 FYNNEI. The V and J ends lost 5 bases and 2 bases, in that order; junction bases with no gene match: 2. CDR3 size: 13 residues. This CDR3 is CASSKDRQETQYF. Written as DNA, the CDR3 is TGTGCCAGCAGTAAGGACAGGCAAGAGACCCAGTACTTC.

The chain employs TRBV6-5 and TRBJ2-7; 11 bases fit TRBD2. Germline-derived CDR1 and CDR2 are MNHEY and SVGAGI. This CDR3 has 14 amino acids. The V segment lost 4 bases and the J segment 3 bases; nucleotides outside the gene matches: 2. For the CDR3, the DNA is TGTGCCAGCAGTTTCGGGACTAGCGGCTACGAGCAGTACTTC. Protein sequence: CASSFGTSGYEQYF.

The CDR3 bases are TGTGCTAGTGGTTTGGGAACAGGGACCGGGGAGCTGTTTTTT. Translation gives CASGLGTGTGELFF. This chain joins TRBV12-5 and TRBJ2-2; tentative D call: TRBD1 (6 bases). Per germline, CDR1 LGHNT and CDR2 FRNRAP. The ends were cut back, 1 base at V and 5 bases at J, with 8 bases in the middle. This CDR3 is built from 14 residues.

The rearrangement uses TRBV9 and TRBJ2-7, with 7 bases that match TRBD1. V dropped 4 bases and J dropped 3; count of bases not matched to a gene: 4. Germline CDR1 reads SGDLS; CDR2 reads YYNGEE. The CDR3 sequence is 13 residues long. The CDR3: CASSKGQDYEQYF. In DNA form, the CDR3 reads TGTGCCAGCAGCAAAGGACAGGACTACGAGCAGTACTTC.

This chain links TRBV5-1 with TRBJ1-1; a possible D gene is TRBD1 (5 bases). Looked up from germline, CDR1 is SGHRS and CDR2 is YFSETQ. Trimming shortened V by 0 bases and J by 6 bases, and 9 bases separated the two germline ends. The CDR3 contains 13 residues. The CDR3, as DNA: TGCGCCAGCAGCTTGGAGTTAGGGGCTGAAGCTTTCTTT. Translating it yields CASSLELGAEAFF. Full variable domain (remainder filled in from reference TRBV5-1 and TRBJ1-1): KAGVTQTPRYLIKTRGQQVTLSCSPISGHRSVSWYQQTPGQGLQFLFEYFSETQRNKGNFPGRFSGRQFSNSRSEMNVSTLELGDSALYLCASSLELGAEAFFGQGTRLTVV.

CDR3 amino acids: CASSLAGGILYEQYF. The CDR3 bases are TGCGCCAGCAGCTTGGCGGGGGGGATCCTCTACGAGCAGTACTTC. The chain joins TRBV5-1 to TRBJ2-7; 8 bases fit TRBD2. There are 15 residues in the CDR3. The V gene end was trimmed by 0 bases and the J gene end by 3 bases; junction bases not matched to a gene: 5. Germline V gene data show CDR1 as SGHRS and CDR2 as YFSETQ.

The chain uses TRBV7-2 and TRBJ2-4; D uncertain. This CDR3 spans 14 amino acids. V was shortened by 1 base and J by 9 bases, with 13 bases between the two germline ends. The germline CDR1 and CDR2 sequences are SGHTA and FQGNSA. The CDR3 sequence: CASSLEVGEAIQYF. Written as DNA, the CDR3 is TGTGCCAGCAGCTTAGAAGTCGGAGAAGCCATTCAGTACTTC.

The chain has TRBV7-6 and TRBJ1-1, with a tentative D call TRBD1 (5 bases). V lost 4 bases, J lost 5 bases, and 17 bases lay in between. Germline CDR1 and CDR2: SGHVS and FNYEAQ. The CDR3 runs 15 residues. CDR3: CASSYPTGGMTEAFF. The CDR3 DNA reads TGTGCCAGCAGCTACCCGACGGGGGGGATGACTGAAGCTTTCTTT.

The V call is TRBV21-1, the J call TRBJ2-3; the D call TRBD1 from the table was never checked on the DNA. TRBV21-1 is shown as a pseudogene. The CDR3 consists of 19 residues. The CDR3 DNA sequence: TGTGCCAGCAGCAAACTCCGGGACAGGGGTCCGGGCGCACAAGATACGCAGTATTTT. Translated: CASSKLRDRGPGAQDTQYF.

This clone was counted once. CDR3 bases: TGCGCCAGCAGGGCCAGACAGGGCTCCTACGAGCAGTACTTC. It codes for CASRARQGSYEQYF. The V call is TRBV10-2, the J call TRBJ2-7; 7 bases fit TRBD1. CDR1 and CDR2 from the germline V gene are WSHSY and SAAADI. V shed 6 bases and J 0 bases; nucleotides not matched to a gene: 5. The CDR3 length is 14 residues.

The V and J genes are TRBV5-6 and TRBJ1-1; D may be TRBD1 (5 bases). Trimming shortened V by 3 bases and J by 4 bases, and 7 bases separated the two germline ends. Germline V gives CDR1 SGHDT, CDR2 YYEEEE. There are 12 residues in the CDR3. CDR3 sequence: CASSSDSTEAFF. CDR3 sequence (DNA): TGTGCCAGCAGCTCCGACAGCACTGAAGCTTTCTTT.